This TCR beta chain was captured by sequencing in a study of blood T cell repertoires in COVID-19. Looking at the study overall: There were acute and convalescent COVID-19 samples, and they came from the United States, Italy and Spain. The analysed material was cDNA or gDNA that came from T cells, B-cell-depleted T cells, or PBMCs.

Between the trimmed V and J ends, which lost 6 bases and 15 bases, there was a span of 18 bases. CDR1 is MNHEY and CDR2 is SVGAGI in the germline V gene. This CDR3 is built from 13 residues. Source study methods: The assay estimated nucleated cells by amplifying reference gene primers. Sequencing was performed with immunoSEQ multiplex PCR; in TCRdb, only in-frame clones are kept and a portion is missing. The DNA gave D and trimming, while V, J and clone size come from that table. Here the sample spans 99,000 or so clones, roughly nine tenths being singletons. This clone has only a few counts. The chain joins TRBV6-5 to TRBJ1-6; D gene unclear. The sequence derives from a human donor in a cohort sampled during active COVID-19. Specimen: peripheral blood. The CDR3 spells CASSSVQATFLHF. CDR3 DNA sequence: TGTGCCAGCAGCTCGGTCCAAGCCACTTTCCTCCACTTT.